This T cell receptor (beta chain) was identified in a study of CD8 T cells in ankylosing spondylitis. TCRdb itself ran the 5' RACE reads through MiXCR, one entry per CDR3 protein. This table has 300,000 to 400,000 distinct CDR3 sequences, around 10% appearing once. The CDR3 consists of 12 residues. The germline V and J ends were trimmed by 8 bases and 4 bases, with 15 bases remaining between them. The germline CDR1 and CDR2 sequences are DFQATT and SNEGSKA (reference sequence). Notes on the study in general: Characteristic, it appeared, of ankylosing spondylitis blood was a TCR beta motif of 7 or 8 highly homologous variants. Matched synovial fluid from ankylosing spondylitis patients was reported to be enriched for disease-linked clones.

Many counts were recorded for this clonotype. Its cognate antigen is unknown. This receptor was identified in a female donor with ankylosing spondylitis or in good health (not recorded which). The J gene is TRBJ2-7, the V gene TRBV20-1, with D maybe TRBD2 (5 bases). Sequencing was done on a sample of blood, either unsorted or a sorted T cell fraction (not recorded which). CDR3: CSPLGLLYEQYF. CDR3 bases: TGCAGTCCCCTAGGACTTCTTTACGAGCAGTACTTC.